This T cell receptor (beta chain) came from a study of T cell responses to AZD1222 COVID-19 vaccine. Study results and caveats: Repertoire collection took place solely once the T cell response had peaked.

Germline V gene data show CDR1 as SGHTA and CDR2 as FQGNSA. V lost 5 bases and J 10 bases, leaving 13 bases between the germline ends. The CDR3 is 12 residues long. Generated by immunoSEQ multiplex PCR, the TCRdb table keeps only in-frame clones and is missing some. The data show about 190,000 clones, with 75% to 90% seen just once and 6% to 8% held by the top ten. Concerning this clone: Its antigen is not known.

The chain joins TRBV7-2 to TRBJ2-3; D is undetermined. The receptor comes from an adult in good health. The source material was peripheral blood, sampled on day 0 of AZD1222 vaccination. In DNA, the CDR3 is TGTGCCAGCAGCCGCCCCTGGGCTCCGCAGTATTTT. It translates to CASSRPWAPQYF.